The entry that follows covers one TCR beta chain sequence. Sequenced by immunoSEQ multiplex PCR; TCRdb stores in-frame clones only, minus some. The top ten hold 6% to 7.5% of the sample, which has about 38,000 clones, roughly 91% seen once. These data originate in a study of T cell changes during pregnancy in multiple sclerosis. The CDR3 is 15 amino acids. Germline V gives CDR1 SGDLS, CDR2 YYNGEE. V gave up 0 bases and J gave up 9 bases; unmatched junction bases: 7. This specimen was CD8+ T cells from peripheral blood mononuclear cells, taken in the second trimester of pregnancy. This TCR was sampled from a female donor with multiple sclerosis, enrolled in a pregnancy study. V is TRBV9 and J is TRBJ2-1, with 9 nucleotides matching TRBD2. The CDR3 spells CASSVGGSGGGEQFF. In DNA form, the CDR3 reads TGTGCCAGCAGCGTAGGGGGTAGCGGGGGAGGTGAGCAGTTCTTC.